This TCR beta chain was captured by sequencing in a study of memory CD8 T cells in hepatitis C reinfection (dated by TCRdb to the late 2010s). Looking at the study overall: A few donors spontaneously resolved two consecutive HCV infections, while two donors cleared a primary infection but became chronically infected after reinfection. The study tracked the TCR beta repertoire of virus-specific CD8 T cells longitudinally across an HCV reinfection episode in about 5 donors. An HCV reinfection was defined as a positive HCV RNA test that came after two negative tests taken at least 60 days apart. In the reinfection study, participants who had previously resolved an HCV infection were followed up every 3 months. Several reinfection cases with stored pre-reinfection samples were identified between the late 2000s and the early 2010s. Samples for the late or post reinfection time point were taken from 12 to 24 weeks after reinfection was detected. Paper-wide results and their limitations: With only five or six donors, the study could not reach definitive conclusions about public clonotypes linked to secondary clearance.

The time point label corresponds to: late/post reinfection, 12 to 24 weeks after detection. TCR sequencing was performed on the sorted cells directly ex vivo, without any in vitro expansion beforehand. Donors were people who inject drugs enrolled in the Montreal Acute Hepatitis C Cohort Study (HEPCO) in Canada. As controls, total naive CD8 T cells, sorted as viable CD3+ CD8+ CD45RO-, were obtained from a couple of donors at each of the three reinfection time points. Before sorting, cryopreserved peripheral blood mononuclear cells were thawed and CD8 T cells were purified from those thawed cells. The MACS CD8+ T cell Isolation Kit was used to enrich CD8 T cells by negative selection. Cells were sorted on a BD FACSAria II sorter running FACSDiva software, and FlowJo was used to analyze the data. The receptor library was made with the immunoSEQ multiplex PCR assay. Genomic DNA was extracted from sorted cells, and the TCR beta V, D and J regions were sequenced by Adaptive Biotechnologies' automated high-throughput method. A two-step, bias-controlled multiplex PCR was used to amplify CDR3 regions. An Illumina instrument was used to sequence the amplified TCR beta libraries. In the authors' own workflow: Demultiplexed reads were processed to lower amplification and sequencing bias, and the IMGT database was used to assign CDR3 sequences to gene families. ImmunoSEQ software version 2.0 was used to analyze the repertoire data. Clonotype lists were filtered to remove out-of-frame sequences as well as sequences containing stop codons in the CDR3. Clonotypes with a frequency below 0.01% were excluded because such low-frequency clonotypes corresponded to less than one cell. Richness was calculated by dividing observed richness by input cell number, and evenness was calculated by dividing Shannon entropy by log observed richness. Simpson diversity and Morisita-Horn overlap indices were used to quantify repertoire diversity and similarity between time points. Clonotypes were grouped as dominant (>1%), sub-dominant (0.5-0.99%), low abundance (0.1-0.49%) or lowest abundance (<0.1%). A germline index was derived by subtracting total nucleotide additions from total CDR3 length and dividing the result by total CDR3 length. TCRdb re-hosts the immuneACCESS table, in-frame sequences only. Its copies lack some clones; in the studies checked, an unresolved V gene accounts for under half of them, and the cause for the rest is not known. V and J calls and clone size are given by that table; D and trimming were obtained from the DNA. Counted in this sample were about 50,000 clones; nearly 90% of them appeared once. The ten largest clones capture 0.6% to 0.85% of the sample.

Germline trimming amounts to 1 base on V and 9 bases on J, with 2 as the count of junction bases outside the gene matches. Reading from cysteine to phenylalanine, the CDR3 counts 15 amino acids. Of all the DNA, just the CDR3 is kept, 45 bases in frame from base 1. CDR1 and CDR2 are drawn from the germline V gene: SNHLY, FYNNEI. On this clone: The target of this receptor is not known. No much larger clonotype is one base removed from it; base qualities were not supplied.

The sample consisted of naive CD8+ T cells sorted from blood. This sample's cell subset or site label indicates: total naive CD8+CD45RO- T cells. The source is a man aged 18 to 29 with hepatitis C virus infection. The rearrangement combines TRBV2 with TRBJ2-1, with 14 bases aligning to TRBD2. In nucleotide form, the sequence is TGTGCCAGCAGTGAAGGGGGACTAGCGGGAGTTGAGCAGTTCTTC. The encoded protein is CASSEGGLAGVEQFF.